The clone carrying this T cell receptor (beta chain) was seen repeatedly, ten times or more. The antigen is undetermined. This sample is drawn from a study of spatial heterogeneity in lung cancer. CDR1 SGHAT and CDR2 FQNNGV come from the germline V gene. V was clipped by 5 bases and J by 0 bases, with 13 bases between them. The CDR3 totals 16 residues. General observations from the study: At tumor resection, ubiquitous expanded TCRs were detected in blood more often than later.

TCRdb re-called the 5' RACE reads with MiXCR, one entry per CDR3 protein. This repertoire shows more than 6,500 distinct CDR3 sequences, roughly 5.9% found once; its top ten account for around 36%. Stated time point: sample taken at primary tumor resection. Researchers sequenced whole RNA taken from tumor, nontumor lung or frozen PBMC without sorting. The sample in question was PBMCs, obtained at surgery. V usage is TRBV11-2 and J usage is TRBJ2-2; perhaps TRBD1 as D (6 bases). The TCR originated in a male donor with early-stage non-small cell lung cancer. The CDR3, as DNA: TGTGCCAGCAGCCCACCCGGGACAACGAACACCGGGGAGCTGTTTTTT. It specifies CASSPPGTTNTGELFF.